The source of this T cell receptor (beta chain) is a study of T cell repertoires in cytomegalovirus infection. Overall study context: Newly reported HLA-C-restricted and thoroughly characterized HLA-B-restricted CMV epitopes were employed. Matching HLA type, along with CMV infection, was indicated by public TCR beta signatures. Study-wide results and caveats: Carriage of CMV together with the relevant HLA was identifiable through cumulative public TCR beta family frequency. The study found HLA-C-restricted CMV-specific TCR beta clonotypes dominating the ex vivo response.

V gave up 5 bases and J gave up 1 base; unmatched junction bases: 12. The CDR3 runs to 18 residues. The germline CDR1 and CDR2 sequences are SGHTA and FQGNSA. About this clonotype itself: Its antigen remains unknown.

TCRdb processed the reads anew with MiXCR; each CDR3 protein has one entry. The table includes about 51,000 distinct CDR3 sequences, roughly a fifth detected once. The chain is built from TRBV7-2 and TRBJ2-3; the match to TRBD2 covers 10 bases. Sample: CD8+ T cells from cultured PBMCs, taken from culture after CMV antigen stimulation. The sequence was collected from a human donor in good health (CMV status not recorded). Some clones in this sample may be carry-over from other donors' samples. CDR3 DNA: TGTGCCAGCAGCCGTCTACCTAGAGCGGGGGGGGGCACAGATACGCAGTATTTT. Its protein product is CASSRLPRAGGGTDTQYF.